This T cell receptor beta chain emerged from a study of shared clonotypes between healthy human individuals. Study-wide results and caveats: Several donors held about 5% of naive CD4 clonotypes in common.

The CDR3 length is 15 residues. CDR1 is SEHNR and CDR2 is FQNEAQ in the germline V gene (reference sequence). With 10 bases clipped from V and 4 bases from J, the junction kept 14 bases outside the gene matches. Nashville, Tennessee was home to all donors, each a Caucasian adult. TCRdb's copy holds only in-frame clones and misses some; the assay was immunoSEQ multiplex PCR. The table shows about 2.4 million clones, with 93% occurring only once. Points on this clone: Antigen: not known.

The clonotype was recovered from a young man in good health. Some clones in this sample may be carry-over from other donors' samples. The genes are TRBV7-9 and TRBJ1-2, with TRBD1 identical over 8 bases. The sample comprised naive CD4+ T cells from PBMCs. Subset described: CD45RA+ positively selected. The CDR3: CATPAYSDRGYGYTF. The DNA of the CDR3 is TGTGCCACCCCAGCTTACTCTGACAGGGGCTATGGCTACACCTTC.